The present TCR beta chain was sequenced within a study of T cell changes during pregnancy in multiple sclerosis (dated by TCRdb to between 2019 and 2020). Study-wide context: The study examined how the T cell repertoire changed over the course of pregnancy in women with multiple sclerosis.

The method behind the library was the immunoSEQ multiplex PCR assay. Held by TCRdb, this immuneACCESS table contains in-frame sequences only and omits some clones. Under half of the omission traces to an unresolved V gene where checked; the cause of the rest is unknown. This sample comprises approximately 80,000 clones, over 90% of them detected only once. 2.5% of the sample lies in the top ten. The cysteine opens and the phenylalanine closes a CDR3 of 13 amino acids. Only the CDR3 part of the read is kept: 39 bases, read in frame from the first base. Looking up the germline V gene yields CDR1 SNHLY and CDR2 FYNNEI. From V the trimming removes 5 bases and from J it removes 4 bases, while the gene matches leave 3 bases of the junction unaccounted for. With regard to this clone: Which antigen it targets is not known. No clone much larger than this one lies a single base away; base qualities are absent.

The clonotype originates from a female donor with multiple sclerosis, enrolled in a pregnancy study. The V and J segments used are TRBV2 and TRBJ2-3, with 7 central nucleotides matching TRBD2. Sequencing was performed on peripheral blood, taken in the third trimester of pregnancy. CDR3 protein: CASSFRGADTQYF. The DNA sequence is TGTGCCAGCAGTTTTCGGGGGGCAGATACGCAGTATTTT.